This entry is about one T cell receptor beta chain. The data were taken from a study of cytomegalovirus exposure and HLA in healthy donors. Amplification used 60 Vbeta primers and 13 Jbeta primers. Sequencing used immunoSEQ multiplex PCR; TCRdb keeps in-frame clones, though not all of them. This sample's table has 40,000 to 60,000 clones. The CDR3 contains 12 residues. Per the germline V gene, CDR1 is LNHDA and CDR2 is SQIVND (reference sequence). Trimming removed 8 bases from V and 4 bases from J, with 8 bases in between. This rearrangement joins TRBV19 to TRBJ2-2, with a tentative D call TRBD1 (5 bases). Sequenced material: PBMCs. The origin of this receptor is a female donor in good health and CMV-seronegative. CDR3 nucleotide sequence: TGTGCCAGTGAAAGGGGCACCGGGGAGCTGTTTTTT. Translation: CASERGTGELFF.